This T cell receptor beta chain emerged from a study of T cells in tuberculosis. The study's findings and limits: Smaller distances to GMM-specific TCRs suggested their expansion in active tuberculosis.

V was cut by 4 bases and J by 4 bases, with 20 bases left in between. This CDR3 is built from 17 residues. Germline CDR1 is MDHEN and CDR2 is SYDVKM. Time point here: new active TB diagnosis, blood taken before or within 7 days of starting treatment. Patients were newly diagnosed, HIV-seronegative, and aged 18 or older. In regard to this clone: Antigen specificity is unknown.

The method was immunoSEQ multiplex PCR; TCRdb's version includes in-frame clones alone and lacks a portion of them. The sample holds around 40,000 clones; approximately 94% are singletons and the top ten take 3.5% to 5%. The TCR sequence derives from an adult with tuberculosis. The sample consisted of PBMCs, taken at tuberculosis diagnosis. The chain joins TRBV28 to TRBJ1-5; D is ambiguous. CDR3 sequence: CASSSPYGWIANQPQHF. The CDR3, as DNA: TGTGCCAGCAGTTCGCCATACGGCTGGATAGCAAATCAGCCCCAGCATTTT.